This T cell receptor (beta chain) was observed in a study of CD8+CD57+ T cells in acquired aplastic anemia. Profiles of TCR beta VDJ and CDR3 were generated from a genomic DNA template. TCRdb called the reads again in MiXCR, with one record for every CDR3 protein. The sample includes approximately 32,000 distinct CDR3 sequences, roughly 77% seen only once; the top ten take over 20%. The CDR3 runs to 14 residues. The ends were cut back, 3 bases at V and 3 bases at J, with 10 bases in the middle. Germline V lookup: CDR1 KGHDR, CDR2 SFDVKD. Sequencing was done on a sample of sorted CD4+, CD8+, or CD8+CD57+ T cells (not recorded which) from PBMCs. The genes are TRBV24-1 and TRBJ1-1, with D hard to call. This clonotype was obtained from a human donor in good health, serving as a control. This CDR3 reads CATSDQGEDTEAFF. The CDR3, as DNA: TGTGCCACCAGTGATCAAGGTGAGGACACTGAAGCTTTCTTT.